In this sample, the clone carrying this T cell receptor (beta chain) turned up a few times. The antigen remains unidentified. This entry belongs to a study of T cell responses to AZD1222 COVID-19 vaccine. Findings and caveats of the study: Within unmutated variant regions lay the reported targets of nearly half of spike-specific TCRs.

The protocol was immunoSEQ multiplex PCR, while the TCRdb copy is restricted to in-frame clones and leaves out a portion. The sample records about 140,000 clones, less than 95% being singletons. The CDR3 contains 14 residues. CDR1 and CDR2 from the germline V gene are MDHEN and SYDVKM. V lost 2 bases and J 3 bases, leaving 7 bases between the germline ends. This material consisted of peripheral blood, taken 28 days after the second dose of the MenACWY control vaccine. This chain connects TRBV28 to TRBJ1-4; perhaps TRBD1 as D (5 bases). The TCR originated in an adult who received the MenACWY meningococcal vaccine as a control. In nucleotides, the CDR3 is TGTGCCAGCAGTTTAACACAGGCTAATGAAAAACTGTTTTTT. It translates to CASSLTQANEKLFF. Drawing the rest from reference TRBV28 and TRBJ1-4, the complete variable domain is DVKVTQSSRYLVKRTGEKVFLECVQDMDHENMFWYRQDPGLGLRLIYFSYDVKMKEKGDIPEGYSVSREKKERFSLILESASTNQTSMYLCASSLTQANEKLFFGSGTQLSVL.